What follows are 31 T cell receptor beta chains derived from one specimen sequenced in a study of OX40 agonist ivuxolimab in advanced cancers. Sequencing used immunoSEQ multiplex PCR; TCRdb keeps in-frame clones, though not all of them. In the table there are about 80,000 clones, just under 85% of which are singletons. The sequences come from CD4+ or CD8+ T cells sorted from blood, collected in a trial of the OX40 agonist ivuxolimab. The receptors were gathered from an adult with an advanced solid tumor such as melanoma, head and neck, liver or kidney cancer.

The chain is built from TRBV29-1 and TRBJ2-3, with a tentative D call TRBD1 (5 bases). V dropped 7 bases and J dropped 3 bases, with 8 bases sitting between them. CDR1 and CDR2 (germline): SQVTM, ANQGSEA. CDR3 length: 11 residues. The CDR3, as DNA: TGCAGCGGGACACGGACAGATACGCAGTATTTT. This gives the protein CSGTRTDTQYF.

This chain uses TRBV12-2 with TRBJ2-1; TRBD2 is taken as the D call from the table, unchecked against the DNA. TRBV12-2 is reported as a pseudogene. The CDR3 is made up of 16 amino acids. In DNA, the CDR3 is TGTGCAAGTCGCTTAGTCTCTAGCGGGAAGCGGAATGAGCAGTTCTTC. It yields the protein CASRLVSSGKRNEQFF.

The V gene is TRBV11-2, the J gene TRBJ2-3, with a tentative D call TRBD1 (6 bases). Germline V gives CDR1 SGHAT, CDR2 FQNNGV. The CDR3 sequence is 14 residues long. V shed 2 bases and J shed 4 bases, with 10 bases lying between them. CDR3 bases: TGTGCCAGCAGCTTACAGGGGAACGCAGATACGCAGTATTTT. This sequence encodes CASSLQGNADTQYF. Full variable domain (rest looked up from reference TRBV11-2 and TRBJ2-3): EAGVAQSPRYKIIEKRQSVAFWCNPISGHATLYWYQQILGQGPKLLIQFQNNGVVDDSQLPKDRFSAERLKGVDSTLKIQPAKLEDSAVYLCASSLQGNADTQYFGPGTRLTVL.

The chain is built from TRBV9 and TRBJ2-7, with 10 bases identical to TRBD2. The CDR3 is 15 amino acids. Trimming at V came to 0 bases and at J to 4 bases, leaving 4 bases not matched to a gene. In germline, CDR1 is SGDLS, CDR2 YYNGEE. DNA for the CDR3: TGTGCCAGCAGCGTAGGGACTAGCGGATATTACGAGCAGTACTTC. Protein sequence: CASSVGTSGYYEQYF.

This clone has a handful of counts. The chain uses TRBV7-8 and TRBJ2-1; no definite D call. V was pared by 5 bases and J by 7 bases, with 18 bases between. Germline lookup yields CDR1 SGHVS and CDR2 FQNEAQ. This CDR3 has 15 residues. The CDR3 DNA reads as TGTGCCAGCAGCCTTAGGAGAGTTAATGGTAATGAGCAGTTCTTC. Its translation: CASSLRRVNGNEQFF.

The genes are TRBV4-1 and TRBJ1-6, with 7 bases that match TRBD1. The V gene's germline CDR1 is MGHRA and CDR2 YSYEKL. The CDR3 loop spans 16 amino acids. The trim removed 3 bases at V and 5 bases at J, leaving 7 bases unmatched. Written as DNA, the CDR3 is TGCGCCAGCAGCCAGGGCCCGGGACAGAATAATTCACCCCTCCACTTT. As protein: CASSQGPGQNNSPLHF.

This chain uses TRBV7-2 with TRBJ1-5; 9 nucleotides agree with TRBD1. The germline V gene has CDR1 SGHTA and CDR2 FQGNSA. With 5 bases clipped from V and 4 bases from J, the junction kept 6 bases outside the gene matches. The CDR3 extends over 15 amino acids. CDR3 bases: TGTGCCAGCAGCCCGACCGGGACAGGGAATCAGCCCCAGCATTTT. Protein: CASSPTGTGNQPQHF.

The genes are TRBV18 and TRBJ2-5; D not resolved. Germline V lookup: CDR1 KGHSH, CDR2 LQKENI. There are 14 residues in the CDR3. V was trimmed by 2 bases and J by 1 base, leaving 8 bases between them. CDR3 nucleotide sequence: TGTGCCAGCTCACCAATGGGCAGCCAAGAGACCCAGTACTTC. Protein product: CASSPMGSQETQYF. The full variable domain, rest sourced from reference TRBV18 and TRBJ2-5, is NAGVMQNPRHLVRRRGQEARLRCSPMKGHSHVYWYRQLPEEGLKFMVYLQKENIIDESGMPKERFSAEFPKEGPSILRIQQVVRGDSAAYFCASSPMGSQETQYFGPGTRLLVL.

This clone appeared a single time. The CDR3 DNA reads TGTGCCACCAGCAGAGAGGGGGATCAGCCCCAGCATTTT. Its translation is CATSREGDQPQHF. The chain recombines TRBV15 with TRBJ1-5; maybe TRBD1 (5 bases). Trimming cost V 0 bases and J 5 bases, with 5 bases left between them. CDR3 length: 13 amino acids. Germline V lookup: CDR1 LNHNV, CDR2 YYDKDF (reference sequence). Full variable domain (outside the CDR3, taken from reference TRBV15 and TRBJ1-5): DAMVIQNPRYQVTQFGKPVTLSCSQTLNHNVMYWYQQKSSQAPKLLFHYYDKDFNNEADTPDNFQSRRPNTSFCFLDIRSPGLGDTAMYLCATSREGDQPQHFGDGTRLSIL.

The rearrangement links TRBV21-1 to TRBJ2-7; TRBD1, the D gene given by the table, was not confirmed from the DNA. TRBV21-1 is shown as a pseudogene. The CDR3 totals 13 residues. CDR3: CASSTRPAYEQYF. The CDR3 nucleotides read TGTGCCAGCAGCACCAGGCCGGCCTACGAGCAGTACTTC.

CDR3 amino acids: CAWSRPGVRANEKLFF. CDR3 nucleotide sequence: TGTGCCTGGAGTCGACCCGGTGTCAGGGCTAATGAAAAACTGTTTTTT. This chain uses TRBV30 with TRBJ1-4; D might be TRBD1 (5 bases). The CDR3 is 16 residues long. Per the germline V gene, CDR1 is GTSNPN and CDR2 is SVGIG (reference sequence). V gave up 2 bases and J gave up 3 bases, with 16 bases separating them. Combining the CDR3 with reference TRBV30 and TRBJ1-4 gives the whole variable domain SQTIHQWPATLVQPVGSPLSLECTVEGTSNPNLYWYRQAAGRGLQLLFYSVGIGQISSEVPQNLSASRPQDRQFILSSKKLLLSDSGFYLCAWSRPGVRANEKLFFGSGTQLSVL.

The chain uses TRBV7-9 and TRBJ2-1; tentatively, D is TRBD2 (5 bases). CDR1 is SEHNR, CDR2 FQNEAQ, per germline (reference sequence). V was shortened by 2 bases and J by 0 bases, with 14 bases between the two germline ends. The CDR3 loop spans 17 amino acids. The CDR3 DNA reads as TGTGCCAGCAGCTTACTTGGACTCGCGAGCTCCTACAATGAGCAGTTCTTC. Translation: CASSLLGLASSYNEQFF. The full variable domain, in which reference TRBV7-9 and TRBJ2-1 provide the parts outside the CDR3, is DTGVSQNPRHKITKRGQNVTFRCDPISEHNRLYWYRQTLGQGPEFLTYFQNEAQLEKSRLLSDRFSAERPKGSFSTLEIQRTEQGDSAMYLCASSLLGLASSYNEQFFGPGTRLTVL.

CDR3 amino acids: CASSWLRGYEQYF. CDR3 bases: TGTGCCAGCAGCTGGCTCCGGGGCTACGAGCAGTACTTC. The V and J genes are TRBV5-8 and TRBJ2-7, with a weak D call TRBD2 (5 bases). The CDR3 extends over 13 amino acids. V lost 3 bases and J lost 3, with 10 bases in between. Germline CDR1 and CDR2: SGHTS and YDEGEE.

CDR3: CASSSGLANTGELFF. The CDR3 coding sequence is TGTGCCAGTAGTTCGGGACTAGCGAACACCGGGGAGCTGTTTTTT. The rearrangement joins TRBV19 to TRBJ2-2; the match to TRBD2 covers 8 bases. This CDR3 comprises 15 residues. Germline trimming cut 5 bases from V and 0 bases from J; bases unmatched to any gene: 2. Germline CDR1 and CDR2: LNHDA and SQIVND (reference sequence).

The chain couples TRBV6-1 to TRBJ2-2, with unresolved D. The V gene lost 5 bases and the J gene lost 6 bases, with 13 bases spanning the gap. The CDR3 has 14 residues. Germline CDR1 and CDR2: MNHNS and SASEGT. The CDR3 loop is CASSLPTGSGELFF. The DNA of the CDR3 is TGTGCCAGCAGTCTCCCTACCGGTTCCGGGGAGCTGTTTTTT.

The rearrangement links TRBV5-4 to TRBJ1-1, with D uncertain. V was cut by 1 base and J by 0 bases, with 10 bases left in between. Germline lookup yields CDR1 SGHNT and CDR2 YYREEE (reference sequence). The CDR3 is made up of 15 amino acids. CDR3 coding DNA: TGTGCCAGCAGCTTGTATAGACCCGTGAACACTGAAGCTTTCTTT. This encodes CASSLYRPVNTEAFF. The full variable domain, its missing parts supplied by reference TRBV5-4 and TRBJ1-1, is ETGVTQSPTHLIKTRGQQVTLRCSSQSGHNTVSWYQQALGQGPQFIFQYYREEENGRGNFPPRFSGLQFPNYSSELNVNALELDDSALYLCASSLYRPVNTEAFFGQGTRLTVV.

The sample holds one count of this clone. This chain connects TRBV6-6 to TRBJ1-3; 8 bases agree with TRBD1. From germline, CDR1 is MNHNY and CDR2 SVGAGI (reference sequence). After removal of 5 bases from V and 2 bases from J, the junction contained 2 bases not matched to a gene. The CDR3 runs to 14 residues. The CDR3 loop is CASSIQGAGNTIYF. CDR3 nucleotides: TGTGCCAGCAGTATACAGGGGGCTGGAAACACCATATATTTT.

The sample holds many counts of this clone. The chain carries TRBV5-1 and TRBJ1-6, with unresolved D. Deletions cut 0 bases from V and 7 bases from J, with 11 bases between. Germline CDR1 reads SGHRS; CDR2 reads YFSETQ. This CDR3 is 15 amino acids long. The CDR3 here is CASSLDPMPNSPLHF. In DNA form, the CDR3 reads TGCGCCAGCAGCTTGGACCCTATGCCCAATTCACCCCTCCACTTT.

The sample holds one count of this clone. This chain uses TRBV2 with TRBJ2-7, with D hard to call. The CDR3 consists of 11 residues. Germline V CDR1 and CDR2: SNHLY, FYNNEI. Trimming pared 7 bases from V and 0 bases from J, leaving 4 bases between. The CDR3 region has the DNA TGTGCCAGCAAGCTCTCCTACGAGCAGTACTTC. Amino acid sequence: CASKLSYEQYF.

CDR3 in amino acids: CATSSLTALNTEAFF. DNA for the CDR3: TGTGCCACCAGCAGTCTAACAGCCCTGAACACTGAAGCTTTCTTT. This chain joins TRBV15 and TRBJ1-1; no clear D gene. The CDR3 runs to 15 residues. Germline lookup yields CDR1 LNHNV and CDR2 YYDKDF (reference sequence). V lost 3 bases and J lost 0, with 11 bases in between.

The chain joins TRBV5-1 to TRBJ1-1; D is unresolved. The V end was cut by 1 base, the J end by 3 bases, with 7 bases between. Germline CDR1 reads SGHRS; CDR2 reads YFSETQ. This CDR3 is built from 13 residues. As DNA, the CDR3 is TGCGCCAGCAGCTTGAGCCGGTACACTGAAGCTTTCTTT. It encodes CASSLSRYTEAFF.

V usage is TRBV27 and J usage is TRBJ2-5, with TRBD1 identical over 9 bases. The CDR3 is 16 residues long. CDR1 is MNHEY, CDR2 SMNVEV, per germline (reference sequence). J gave up 5 bases and V 8 bases, and 15 bases lay outside the gene matches. CDR3 amino acids: CASHPAGTGRLETQYF. The CDR3 bases are TGTGCCAGCCACCCGGCCGGGACAGGGAGGTTGGAGACCCAGTACTTC.

This chain links TRBV10-3 with TRBJ2-7, with D possibly being TRBD2 (5 bases). The CDR3 totals 14 residues. In germline, CDR1 is ENHRY, CDR2 SYGVKD. Trimming pared 8 bases from V and 3 bases from J, leaving 17 bases between. CDR3 nucleotides: TGTGCCATCCTAGCTGCGGGCGGGTACTACGAGCAGTACTTC. Translated: CAILAAGGYYEQYF.

This chain connects TRBV30 to TRBJ2-1; 7 bases agree with TRBD2. The CDR3 consists of 12 residues. J was trimmed by 6 bases and V by 4 bases; bases with no gene match: 3. Germline lookup yields CDR1 GTSNPN and CDR2 SVGIG (reference sequence). CDR3 region: CAWTSGFNEQFF. The CDR3 coding sequence is TGTGCCTGGACTAGCGGTTTCAATGAGCAGTTCTTC.

The chain combines TRBV25-1 with TRBJ2-7; TRBD2 aligns across 10 bases. This CDR3 contains 15 residues. V trimming: 5 bases; J trimming: 4 bases; junction bases outside the gene matches: 8. CDR1 and CDR2 from the germline V gene are MGHDK and SYGVNS. The CDR3 DNA is TGTGCCAGCAGTCCTAGCAGCGGGAGGGGATACGAGCAGTACTTC. Protein product: CASSPSSGRGYEQYF.

The V gene is TRBV28, the J gene TRBJ1-2, with D uncertain. Germline assignment: CDR1 MDHEN and CDR2 SYDVKM. CDR3 length equals 14 residues. V shed 9 bases and J shed 1 base, with 15 bases lying between them. CDR3 loop: CASRILESNYGYTF. CDR3 coding DNA: TGTGCCAGTAGGATCCTGGAAAGTAACTATGGCTACACCTTC.

This sequence joins TRBV6-1 and TRBJ2-5; the match to TRBD1 covers 7 bases. The junction had 7 bases not matched to a gene; V was cut back by 6 bases and J by 3 bases. Germline V gene sequence: CDR1 MNHNS, CDR2 SASEGT. The CDR3 is 14 residues long. The CDR3 sequence: CASSLLDREETQYF. CDR3 sequence (DNA): TGTGCCAGCAGCCTACTAGACAGGGAAGAGACCCAGTACTTC.

V gene TRBV5-8 combines with J gene TRBJ2-3, with D unclear. There are 14 residues in the CDR3. The germline gives CDR1 SGHTS, CDR2 YDEGEE. V shed 3 bases and J shed 6 bases, with 14 bases lying between them. CDR3 sequence reads: CASSWNVPGDTQYF. The DNA of the CDR3 is TGTGCCAGCAGCTGGAACGTGCCCGGGGATACGCAGTATTTT.

V gene TRBV6-5 combines with J gene TRBJ1-5; 7 bases fit TRBD1. Germline V gene lookup returns CDR1 MNHEY and CDR2 SVGAGI. The CDR3 is made up of 14 amino acids. Losses at the gene ends were 4 bases for V and 5 bases for J; bases not matched to a gene: 5. The CDR3 DNA sequence: TGTGCCAGCAGTTGGGGACAGTACCATCAGCCCCAGCATTTT. Its protein is CASSWGQYHQPQHF.

The rearrangement uses TRBV28 and TRBJ2-5; D not certain. The CDR3 runs to 15 residues. V gave up 0 bases and J gave up 2 bases, with 10 bases separating them. Germline V gene data show CDR1 as MDHEN and CDR2 as SYDVKM. CDR3 bases: TGTGCCAGCAGTTTATGGGACCAAACACAAGAGACCCAGTACTTC. Its protein is CASSLWDQTQETQYF.

The chain has TRBV28 and TRBJ1-1; a weak D match, TRBD1 (6 bases). V lost 2 bases and J 2 bases, leaving 12 bases between the germline ends. Looked up from germline, CDR1 is MDHEN and CDR2 is SYDVKM. The CDR3 runs 15 residues. The CDR3 sequence is CASSLTYRVNTEAFF. The CDR3 DNA is TGTGCCAGCAGTTTAACCTACAGGGTAAACACTGAAGCTTTCTTT. Full variable domain (remainder filled in from reference TRBV28 and TRBJ1-1): DVKVTQSSRYLVKRTGEKVFLECVQDMDHENMFWYRQDPGLGLRLIYFSYDVKMKEKGDIPEGYSVSREKKERFSLILESASTNQTSMYLCASSLTYRVNTEAFFGQGTRLTVV.